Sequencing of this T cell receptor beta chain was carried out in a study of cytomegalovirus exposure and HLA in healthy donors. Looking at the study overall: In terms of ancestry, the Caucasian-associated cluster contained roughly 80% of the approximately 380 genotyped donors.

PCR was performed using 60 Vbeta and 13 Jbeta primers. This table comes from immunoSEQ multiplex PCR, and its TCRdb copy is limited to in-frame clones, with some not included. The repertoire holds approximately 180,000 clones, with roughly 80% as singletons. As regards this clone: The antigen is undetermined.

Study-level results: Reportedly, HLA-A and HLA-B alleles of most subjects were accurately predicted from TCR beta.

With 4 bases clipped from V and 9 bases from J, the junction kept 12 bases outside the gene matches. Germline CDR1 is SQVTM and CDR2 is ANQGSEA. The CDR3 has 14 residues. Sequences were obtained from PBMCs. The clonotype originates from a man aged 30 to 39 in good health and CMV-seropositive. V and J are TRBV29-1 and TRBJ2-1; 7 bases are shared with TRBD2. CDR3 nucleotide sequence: TGCAGCGTTGCAGCGGGGCGGCAACGCGGTGAGCAGTTCTTC. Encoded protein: CSVAAGRQRGEQFF.